The clone carrying this T cell receptor (beta chain) was seen once. This entry belongs to a study of technical replicates of blood from a few donors. The assay was immunoSEQ multiplex PCR, and TCRdb's table has in-frame clones only and misses some. The sample holds tens of thousands of clones, 94% seen once. V was pared by 1 base and J by 10 bases, with 10 bases between. CDR1 and CDR2 (germline): SGHVS, FQNEAQ. The CDR3 is 12 residues long. The sequence derives from a human donor in good health. The genes are TRBV7-8 and TRBJ1-1; no firm D call. Sequenced material: T cells isolated from PBMCs. The CDR3 region is CASSLGGWSAFF. CDR3 sequence (DNA): TGTGCCAGCAGCTTAGGAGGGTGGTCAGCTTTCTTT.